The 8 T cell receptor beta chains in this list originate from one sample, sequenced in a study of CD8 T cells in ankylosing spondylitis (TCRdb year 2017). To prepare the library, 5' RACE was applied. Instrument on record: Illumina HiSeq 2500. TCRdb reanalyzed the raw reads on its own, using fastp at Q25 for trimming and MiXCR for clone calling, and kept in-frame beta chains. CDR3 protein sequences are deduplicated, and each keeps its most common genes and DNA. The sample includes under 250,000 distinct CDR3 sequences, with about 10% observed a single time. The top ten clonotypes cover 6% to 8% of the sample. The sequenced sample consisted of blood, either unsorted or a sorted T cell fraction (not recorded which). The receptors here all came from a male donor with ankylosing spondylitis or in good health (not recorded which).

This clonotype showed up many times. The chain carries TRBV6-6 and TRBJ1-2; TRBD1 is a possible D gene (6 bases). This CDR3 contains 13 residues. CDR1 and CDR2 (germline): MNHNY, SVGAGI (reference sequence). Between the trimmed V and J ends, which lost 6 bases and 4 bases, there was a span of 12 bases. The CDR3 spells CASRSTGRYGYTF. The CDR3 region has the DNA TGTGCCAGCAGGTCAACAGGGCGCTATGGCTACACCTTC.

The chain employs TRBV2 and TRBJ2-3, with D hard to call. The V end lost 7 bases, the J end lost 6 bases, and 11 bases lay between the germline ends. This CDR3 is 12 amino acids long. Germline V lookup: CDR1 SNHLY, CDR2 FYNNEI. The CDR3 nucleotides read TGTGCCAGCACCGCCCGGGTGGATACGCAGTATTTT. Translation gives CASTARVDTQYF.

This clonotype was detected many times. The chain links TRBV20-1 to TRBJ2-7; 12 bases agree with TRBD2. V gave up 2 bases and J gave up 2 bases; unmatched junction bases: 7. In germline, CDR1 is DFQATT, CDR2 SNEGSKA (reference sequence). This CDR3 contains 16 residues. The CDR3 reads CSARRSRTSGAYEQYF. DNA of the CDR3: TGCAGTGCTAGACGCTCTCGGACTAGCGGGGCCTACGAGCAGTACTTC.

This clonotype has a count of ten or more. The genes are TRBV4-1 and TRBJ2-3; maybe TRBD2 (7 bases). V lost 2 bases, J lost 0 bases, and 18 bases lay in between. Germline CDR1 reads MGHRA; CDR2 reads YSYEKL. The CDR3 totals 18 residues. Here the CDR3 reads CASSQTRGAGLSTDTQYF. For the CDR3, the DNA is TGCGCCAGCAGCCAAACCCGGGGGGCGGGGTTAAGCACAGATACGCAGTATTTT.

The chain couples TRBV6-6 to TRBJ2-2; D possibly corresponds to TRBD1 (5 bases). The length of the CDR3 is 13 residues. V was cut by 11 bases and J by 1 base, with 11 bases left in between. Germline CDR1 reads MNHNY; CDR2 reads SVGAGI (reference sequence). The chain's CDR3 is CAYGHLNTGELFF. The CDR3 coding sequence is TGTGCCTACGGACATCTGAACACCGGGGAGCTGTTTTTT.

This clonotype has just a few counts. The CDR3 protein is CASSQEGRSPLHF. CDR3 DNA sequence: TGTGCCAGCAGCCAAGAAGGGAGATCACCCCTCCACTTT. The J gene is TRBJ1-6, the V gene TRBV3-1; D call uncertain. The germline CDR1 and CDR2 sequences are LGHDT and YNNKEL (reference sequence). Trimming took 0 bases from V and 10 from J, leaving 7 bases between them. This CDR3 comprises 13 residues.

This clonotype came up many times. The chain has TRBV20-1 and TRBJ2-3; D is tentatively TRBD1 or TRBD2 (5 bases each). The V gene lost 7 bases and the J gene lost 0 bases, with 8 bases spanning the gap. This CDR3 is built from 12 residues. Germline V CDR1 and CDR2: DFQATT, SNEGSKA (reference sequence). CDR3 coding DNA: TGCAGTGTCTGGGGGAGCACAGATACGCAGTATTTT. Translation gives CSVWGSTDTQYF.

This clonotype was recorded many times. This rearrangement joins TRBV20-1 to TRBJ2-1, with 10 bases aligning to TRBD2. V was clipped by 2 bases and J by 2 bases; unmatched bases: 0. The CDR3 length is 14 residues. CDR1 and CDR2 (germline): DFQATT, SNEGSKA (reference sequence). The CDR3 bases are TGCAGTGCTAGACTAGCGGGGGCCTACAATGAGCAGTTCTTC. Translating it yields CSARLAGAYNEQFF.